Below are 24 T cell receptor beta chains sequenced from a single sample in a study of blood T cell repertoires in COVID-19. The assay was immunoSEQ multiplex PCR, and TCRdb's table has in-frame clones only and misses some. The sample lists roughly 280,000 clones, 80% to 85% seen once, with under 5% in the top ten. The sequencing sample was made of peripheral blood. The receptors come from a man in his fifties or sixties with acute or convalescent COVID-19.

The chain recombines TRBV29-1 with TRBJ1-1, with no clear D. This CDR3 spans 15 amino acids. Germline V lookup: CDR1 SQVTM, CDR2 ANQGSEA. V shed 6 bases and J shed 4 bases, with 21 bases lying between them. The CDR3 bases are TGCAGCGTCCTCGGCGGGCCTTCATTCGGCACTGAAGCTTTCTTT. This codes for CSVLGGPSFGTEAFF.

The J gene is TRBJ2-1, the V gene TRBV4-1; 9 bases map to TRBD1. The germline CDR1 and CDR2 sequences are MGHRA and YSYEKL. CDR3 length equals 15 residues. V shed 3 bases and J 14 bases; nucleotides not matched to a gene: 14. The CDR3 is CASSQSTGGFFRKFF. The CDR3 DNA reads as TGCGCCAGCAGCCAGAGCACAGGGGGCTTTTTTAGAAAGTTCTTC.

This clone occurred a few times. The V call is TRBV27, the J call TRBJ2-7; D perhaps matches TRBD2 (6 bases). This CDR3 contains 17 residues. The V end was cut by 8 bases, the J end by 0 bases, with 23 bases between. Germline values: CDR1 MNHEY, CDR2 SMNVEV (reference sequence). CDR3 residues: CASSKSGLPRPSYEQYF. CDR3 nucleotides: TGTGCCAGCTCCAAATCGGGACTCCCGCGCCCCTCCTACGAGCAGTACTTC.

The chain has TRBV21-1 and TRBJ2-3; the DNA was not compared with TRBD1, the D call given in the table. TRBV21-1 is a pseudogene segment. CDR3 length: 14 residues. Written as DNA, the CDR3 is TGTGCCAGCAGCCGCGACAGGGGAGAAGGTACGCAGTATTTT. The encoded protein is CASSRDRGEGTQYF.

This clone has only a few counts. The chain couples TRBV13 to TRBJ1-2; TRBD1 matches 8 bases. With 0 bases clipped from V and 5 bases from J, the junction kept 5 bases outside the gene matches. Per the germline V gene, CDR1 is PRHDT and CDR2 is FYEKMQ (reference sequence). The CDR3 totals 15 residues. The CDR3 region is CASSLGTGVDYGYTF. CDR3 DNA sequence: TGTGCCAGCAGCTTAGGGACAGGGGTTGATTATGGCTACACCTTC.

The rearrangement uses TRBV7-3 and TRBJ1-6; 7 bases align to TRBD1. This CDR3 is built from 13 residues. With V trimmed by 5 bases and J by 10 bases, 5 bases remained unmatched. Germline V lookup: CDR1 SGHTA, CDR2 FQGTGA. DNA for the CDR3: TGTGCCAGCAGCCCAACAGGGGTCTCACCCCTCCACTTT. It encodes CASSPTGVSPLHF. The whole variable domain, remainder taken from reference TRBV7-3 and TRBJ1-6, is GAGVSQTPSNKVTEKGKYVELRCDPISGHTALYWYRQSLGQGPEFLIYFQGTGAADDSGLPNDRFFAVRPEGSVSTLKIQRTERGDSAVYLCASSPTGVSPLHFGNGTRLTVT.

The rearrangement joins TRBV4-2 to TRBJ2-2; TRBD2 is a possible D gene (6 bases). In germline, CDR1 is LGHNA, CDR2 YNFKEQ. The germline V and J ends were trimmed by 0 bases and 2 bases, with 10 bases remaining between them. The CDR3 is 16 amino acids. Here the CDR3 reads CASSQEGGGNTGELFF. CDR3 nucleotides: TGTGCCAGCAGCCAAGAGGGAGGAGGAAACACCGGGGAGCTGTTTTTT.

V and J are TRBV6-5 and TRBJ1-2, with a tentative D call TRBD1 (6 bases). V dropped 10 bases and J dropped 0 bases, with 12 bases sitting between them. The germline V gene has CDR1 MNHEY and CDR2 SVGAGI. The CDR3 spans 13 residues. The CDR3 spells CAIRTDTNYGYTF. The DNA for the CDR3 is TGTGCCATTCGGACAGACACTAACTATGGCTACACCTTC.

This CDR3 is CASRSGNQPQHF. CDR3 bases: TGTGCCAGCAGGTCAGGGAATCAGCCCCAGCATTTT. V usage is TRBV6-5 and J usage is TRBJ1-5, with D possibly matching TRBD1 (5 bases). V lost 6 bases, J lost 4 bases, and 7 bases lay in between. Germline loops: CDR1 MNHEY, CDR2 SVGAGI. The CDR3 loop spans 12 amino acids.

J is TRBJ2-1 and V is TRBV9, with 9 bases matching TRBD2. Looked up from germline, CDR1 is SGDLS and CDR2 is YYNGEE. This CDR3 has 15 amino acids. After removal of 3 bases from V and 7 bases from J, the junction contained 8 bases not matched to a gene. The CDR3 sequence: CASSGGRAGGNEQFF. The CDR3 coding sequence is TGTGCCAGCAGCGGCGGGAGGGCGGGCGGAAATGAGCAGTTCTTC. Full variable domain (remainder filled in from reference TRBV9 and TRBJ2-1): DSGVTQTPKHLITATGQRVTLRCSPRSGDLSVYWYQQSLDQGLQFLIQYYNGEERAKGNILERFSAQQFPDLHSELNLSSLELGDSALYFCASSGGRAGGNEQFFGPGTRLTVL.

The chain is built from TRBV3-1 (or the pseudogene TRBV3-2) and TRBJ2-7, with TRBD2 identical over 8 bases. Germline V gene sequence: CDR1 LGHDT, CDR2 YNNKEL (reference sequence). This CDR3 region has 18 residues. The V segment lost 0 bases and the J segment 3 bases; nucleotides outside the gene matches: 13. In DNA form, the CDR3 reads TGTGCCAGCAGCCAAGAGGGACAACTAGCGGAGTGGGTCTACGAGCAGTACTTC. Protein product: CASSQEGQLAEWVYEQYF.

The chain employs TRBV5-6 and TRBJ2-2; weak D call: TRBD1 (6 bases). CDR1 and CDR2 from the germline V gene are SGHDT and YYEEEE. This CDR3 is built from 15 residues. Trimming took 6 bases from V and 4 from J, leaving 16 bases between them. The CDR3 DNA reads TGTGCCAGCACAACCCCGGGACATTCCACCGGGGAGCTGTTTTTT. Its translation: CASTTPGHSTGELFF.

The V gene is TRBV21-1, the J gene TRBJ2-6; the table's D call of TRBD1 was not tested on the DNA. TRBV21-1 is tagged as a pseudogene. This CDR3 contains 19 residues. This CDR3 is CASSKEWGQGLSGANVLTF. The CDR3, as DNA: TGTGCCAGCAGCAAAGAGTGGGGACAGGGGCTCTCTGGGGCCAACGTCCTGACTTTC.

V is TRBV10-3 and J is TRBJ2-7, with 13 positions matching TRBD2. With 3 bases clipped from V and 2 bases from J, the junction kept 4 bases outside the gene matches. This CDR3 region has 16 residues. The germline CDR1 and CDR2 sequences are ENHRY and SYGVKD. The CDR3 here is CAISEGLAGDPYEQYF. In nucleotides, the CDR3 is TGTGCCATCAGTGAAGGACTAGCGGGGGACCCCTACGAGCAGTACTTC.

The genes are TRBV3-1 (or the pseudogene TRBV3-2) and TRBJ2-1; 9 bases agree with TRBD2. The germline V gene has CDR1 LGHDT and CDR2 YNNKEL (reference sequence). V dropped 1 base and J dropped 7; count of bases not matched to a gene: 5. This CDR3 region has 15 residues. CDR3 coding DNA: TGTGCCAGCAGCCAAGGTAGCGGGGGCTCAAATGAGCAGTTCTTC. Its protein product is CASSQGSGGSNEQFF.

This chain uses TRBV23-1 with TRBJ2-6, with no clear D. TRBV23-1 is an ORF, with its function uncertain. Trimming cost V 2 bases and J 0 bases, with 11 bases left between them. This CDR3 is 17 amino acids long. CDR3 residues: CASSQRHRNSGANVLTF. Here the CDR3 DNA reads TGCGCCAGCAGTCAACGACACCGAAACTCTGGGGCCAACGTCCTGACTTTC.

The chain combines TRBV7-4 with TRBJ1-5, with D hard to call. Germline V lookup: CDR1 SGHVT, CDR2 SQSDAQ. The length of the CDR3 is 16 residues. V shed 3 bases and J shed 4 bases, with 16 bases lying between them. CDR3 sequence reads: CASSFGGVLGNQPQHF. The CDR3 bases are TGTGCCAGCAGCTTTGGCGGGGTCTTGGGGAATCAGCCCCAGCATTTT.

The CDR3 DNA reads TGTGCCAGTACTCTCAGGGGCGGGAGACCTACCGACAATGAGCAGTTCTTC. It specifies CASTLRGGRPTDNEQFF. The rearrangement uses TRBV19 and TRBJ2-1; maybe TRBD2 (7 bases). This CDR3 comprises 17 residues. With 7 bases removed from V and 5 bases from J, the gap between germline ends came to 24 bases. Germline lookup yields CDR1 LNHDA and CDR2 SQIVND (reference sequence). The variable domain in full, completed from reference TRBV19 and TRBJ2-1, reads DGGITQSPKYLFRKEGQNVTLSCEQNLNHDAMYWYRQDPGQGLRLIYYSQIVNDFQKGDIAEGYSVSREKKESFPLTVTSAQKNPTAFYLCASTLRGGRPTDNEQFFGPGTRLTVL.

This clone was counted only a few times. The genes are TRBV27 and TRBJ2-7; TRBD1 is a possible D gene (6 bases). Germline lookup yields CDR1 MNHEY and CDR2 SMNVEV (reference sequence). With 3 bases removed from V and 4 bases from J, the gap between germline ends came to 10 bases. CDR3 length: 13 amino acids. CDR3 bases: TGTGCCAGCAGTTTTATTCAGGGGTACGAGCAGTACTTC. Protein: CASSFIQGYEQYF.

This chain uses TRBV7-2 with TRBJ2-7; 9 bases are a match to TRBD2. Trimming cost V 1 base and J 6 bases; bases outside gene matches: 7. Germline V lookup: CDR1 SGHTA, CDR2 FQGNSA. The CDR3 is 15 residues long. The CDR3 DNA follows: TGTGCCAGCAGCTTAGTCGCTGCGGGGGGGCGCGAGCAGTACTTC. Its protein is CASSLVAAGGREQYF.

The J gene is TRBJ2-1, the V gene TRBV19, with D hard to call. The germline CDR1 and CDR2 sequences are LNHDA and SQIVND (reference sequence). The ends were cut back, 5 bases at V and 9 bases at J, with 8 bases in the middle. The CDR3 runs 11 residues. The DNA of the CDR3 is TGTGCCAGTAGTCCCCTAAGTGAGCAGTTCTTC. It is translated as CASSPLSEQFF.

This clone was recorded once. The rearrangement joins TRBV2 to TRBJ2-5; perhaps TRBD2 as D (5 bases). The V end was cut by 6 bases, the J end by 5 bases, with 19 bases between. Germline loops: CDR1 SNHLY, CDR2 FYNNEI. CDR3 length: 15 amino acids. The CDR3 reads CASRPNGLSGETQYF. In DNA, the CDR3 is TGTGCCAGCAGGCCCAACGGACTTTCGGGGGAGACCCAGTACTTC.

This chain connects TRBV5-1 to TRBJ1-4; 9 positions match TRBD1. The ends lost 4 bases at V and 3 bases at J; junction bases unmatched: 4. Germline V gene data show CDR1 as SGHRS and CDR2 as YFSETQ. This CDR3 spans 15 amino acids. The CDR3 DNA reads TGCGCCAGCAGCAACAGGGGGCATCCTAATGAAAAACTGTTTTTT. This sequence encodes CASSNRGHPNEKLFF.

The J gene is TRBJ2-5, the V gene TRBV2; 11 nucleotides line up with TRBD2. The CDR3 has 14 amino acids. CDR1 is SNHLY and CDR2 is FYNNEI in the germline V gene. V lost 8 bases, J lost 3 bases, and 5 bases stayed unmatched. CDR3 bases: TGTGCCAGCCTTGGGACTAGCGGTAAAGAGACCCAGTACTTC. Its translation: CASLGTSGKETQYF. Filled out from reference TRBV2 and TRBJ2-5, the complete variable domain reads EPEVTQTPSHQVTQMGQEVILRCVPISNHLYFYWYRQILGQKVEFLVSFYNNEISEKSEIFDDQFSVERPDGSNFTLKIRSTKLEDSAMYFCASLGTSGKETQYFGPGTRLLVL.